Given below is one T cell receptor beta chain in context. An end of the junction differs from the germline gene, which may be a read error. Germline assignment: CDR1 LNHDA and CDR2 SQIVND (reference sequence). CDR3 length: 14 amino acids. Per the original data handling: Amplification from reference gene primers served as the basis for estimated nucleated cell counts. The protocol was immunoSEQ multiplex PCR, while the TCRdb copy is restricted to in-frame clones and leaves out a portion. The V and J calls and the clone size are those of that table, but D and trimming were determined from the DNA. Among under 100,000 clones listed, around 87% were seen once. The sample comes from a study of blood T cell repertoires in COVID-19. Study-wide context: Researchers got acute and convalescent COVID-19 samples from the United States, Italy and Spain. The analysed material was cDNA or gDNA that came from T cells, B-cell-depleted T cells, or PBMCs.

The clonotype was recovered from a man aged 35-49 years with acute or convalescent COVID-19. Sequenced sample: peripheral blood. This chain uses TRBV19 with TRBJ1-3; D may be TRBD1 (5 bases). The CDR3 spells CASSDSTSRNTIYF. The CDR3 coding sequence is TGTGCCAGTAGTGACAGTACCTCTCGAAACACCATATATTTT.